The 25 T cell receptor beta chains given below trace back to one sample, sequenced in a study of T cell responses to AZD1222 COVID-19 vaccine. Sequenced by immunoSEQ multiplex PCR; TCRdb stores in-frame clones only, minus some. This sample has around 80,000 clones, with approximately 83% found just once. The sample was peripheral blood, taken 28 days after the second AZD1222 dose. These receptors were taken from an adult who received the AZD1222 COVID-19 vaccine.

The chain is built from TRBV4-1 and TRBJ2-7, with D possibly being TRBD1 (6 bases). Germline CDR1 reads MGHRA; CDR2 reads YSYEKL. V lost 3 bases, J lost 3 bases, and 18 bases lay in between. The CDR3 loop spans 16 amino acids. This CDR3 is CASSQVPGHRIYEQYF. The CDR3 nucleotides read TGCGCCAGCAGCCAGGTACCGGGACATCGAATCTACGAGCAGTACTTC.

This chain links TRBV6-1 with TRBJ1-5, with D perhaps TRBD1 (5 bases). The CDR3 totals 16 residues. Trimming left V 3 bases short and J 2 bases short, with 14 bases between. The germline gives CDR1 MNHNS, CDR2 SASEGT. CDR3 sequence reads: CASSEFKQGRNQPQHF. CDR3 nucleotides: TGTGCCAGCAGTGAGTTTAAGCAGGGACGCAATCAGCCCCAGCATTTT.

This sequence joins TRBV28 and TRBJ2-7; 11 bases map to TRBD1. CDR1 is MDHEN, CDR2 SYDVKM, per germline. This CDR3 has 14 amino acids. After removal of 8 bases from V and 4 bases from J, the junction contained 7 bases not matched to a gene. For the CDR3, the DNA is TGTGCCAGCGAATTCCGGGACAGGGGGTACGAGCAGTACTTC. It encodes CASEFRDRGYEQYF.

This clone showed up just once. The chain is built from TRBV20-1 and TRBJ1-5, with D possibly matching TRBD1 (6 bases). Germline CDR1 is DFQATT and CDR2 is SNEGSKA (reference sequence). Trimming shortened V by 3 bases and J by 5 bases, and 23 bases separated the two germline ends. CDR3 length equals 17 residues. The CDR3 is CSASGVVGGPGDQPQHF. CDR3 DNA sequence: TGCAGTGCTAGTGGGGTAGTCGGGGGTCCAGGGGATCAGCCCCAGCATTTT.

The chain couples TRBV28 to TRBJ1-5, with TRBD1 matching 7 bases. CDR3 length equals 14 residues. Germline assignment: CDR1 MDHEN and CDR2 SYDVKM. Unmatched junction bases numbered 8, after V lost 6 bases and J lost 6 bases. CDR3 amino acids: CASRTDRNGQPQHF. CDR3 bases: TGTGCCAGCAGAACGGACAGGAATGGTCAGCCCCAGCATTTT.

This rearrangement joins TRBV9 to TRBJ1-2; no definite D call. Trimming cost V 0 bases and J 0 bases, with 18 bases left between them. This CDR3 spans 18 amino acids. CDR1 is SGDLS and CDR2 is YYNGEE in the germline V gene. The CDR3 spells CASSVEDGHFVSNYGYTF. CDR3 coding DNA: TGTGCCAGCAGCGTAGAAGATGGCCATTTTGTTTCTAACTATGGCTACACCTTC.

The chain carries TRBV28 and TRBJ1-2; D not resolved. In germline, CDR1 is MDHEN, CDR2 SYDVKM. This CDR3 region has 16 residues. Trimming shortened V by 1 base and J by 4 bases, and 16 bases separated the two germline ends. The chain's CDR3 is CASSLLATVVSYGYTF. In nucleotides, the CDR3 is TGTGCCAGCAGTTTATTGGCCACAGTGGTCTCCTATGGCTACACCTTC.

The genes are TRBV9 and TRBJ1-5; 10 bases agree with TRBD1. Germline V gives CDR1 SGDLS, CDR2 YYNGEE. V lost 3 bases, J lost 1 base, and 1 base stayed unmatched. CDR3 length equals 15 residues. The CDR3 DNA is TGTGCCAGCAGCGCGGGACAGGGGAGCAATCAGCCCCAGCATTTT. Its translation is CASSAGQGSNQPQHF.

The J gene is TRBJ1-1, the V gene TRBV6-5; TRBD1 is a possible D gene (5 bases). Germline V gene sequence: CDR1 MNHEY, CDR2 SVGAGI. This CDR3 is built from 12 residues. Trimming stripped 8 bases from V and 5 bases from J, with 12 bases between. The CDR3 loop is CASGREGTEAFF. In DNA, the CDR3 is TGTGCCAGCGGCCGTGAGGGGACTGAAGCTTTCTTT.

J is TRBJ1-6 and V is TRBV30; 8 bases align to TRBD1. CDR3 length: 16 residues. Germline V gene data show CDR1 as GTSNPN and CDR2 as SVGIG (reference sequence). Trimming removed 5 bases from V and 9 bases from J; junction bases left unmatched: 15. CDR3 coding DNA: TGTGCCTGGGGAGCAGAAGGGACAGGTCTTGGTTCACCCCTCCACTTT. As protein: CAWGAEGTGLGSPLHF.

The chain has TRBV19 and TRBJ1-1; D remains unclear. The CDR3 is 13 residues long. The V and J ends lost 3 bases and 1 base respectively, with 6 bases between them. Looked up from germline, CDR1 is LNHDA and CDR2 is SQIVND (reference sequence). The DNA of the CDR3 is TGTGCCAGTAGTATTAACGAGAACACTGAAGCTTTCTTT. This translates into CASSINENTEAFF.

The V and J genes are TRBV30 and TRBJ2-3; D is unresolved. Per germline, CDR1 GTSNPN and CDR2 SVGIG (reference sequence). The CDR3 spans 13 residues. V shed 4 bases and J shed 6 bases, with 14 bases lying between them. The CDR3 reads CAWNNVPTDTQYF. DNA of the CDR3: TGTGCCTGGAACAACGTCCCGACGGATACGCAGTATTTT.

The chain has TRBV6-5 and TRBJ1-5, with D perhaps TRBD1 (5 bases). V lost 7 bases to trimming and J lost 7 bases, with 20 bases between them. Germline V gene sequence: CDR1 MNHEY, CDR2 SVGAGI. This CDR3 is built from 15 residues. CDR3 nucleotide sequence: TGTGCCAGCAACGTATCCCCCCAGGGAAGCCAGCCCCAGCATTTT. Translation: CASNVSPQGSQPQHF.

V gene TRBV5-1 combines with J gene TRBJ2-7; D gene ambiguous. This CDR3 is built from 13 residues. The V and J ends lost 4 bases and 3 bases respectively, with 11 bases between them. Germline loops: CDR1 SGHRS, CDR2 YFSETQ. The DNA of the CDR3 is TGCGCCAGCAGCGGAGCCGCAGACTACGAGCAGTACTTC. This encodes CASSGAADYEQYF.

J is TRBJ2-5 and V is TRBV7-9; D is ambiguous. The CDR3 is 11 residues long. The V gene's germline CDR1 is SEHNR and CDR2 FQNEAQ (reference sequence). V was shortened by 2 bases and J by 4 bases, with 2 bases between the two germline ends. CDR3 in amino acids: CASSLTETQYF. CDR3 nucleotide sequence: TGTGCCAGCAGCTTAACAGAGACCCAGTACTTC.

The chain combines TRBV27 with TRBJ1-2; 7 nucleotides line up with TRBD1. This CDR3 is built from 13 residues. Trimming removed 6 bases from V and 8 bases from J; junction bases left unmatched: 9. In germline, CDR1 is MNHEY, CDR2 SMNVEV (reference sequence). CDR3 in DNA: TGTGCCAGCAGGTGGCGACAGGGTGGGGGCTACACCTTC. Encoded protein: CASRWRQGGGYTF.

The chain couples TRBV11-1 to TRBJ1-1; 7 bases align to TRBD1. Per germline, CDR1 SGHAT and CDR2 FQDESV (reference sequence). The CDR3 is 13 amino acids. Germline trimming cut 2 bases from V and 7 bases from J; bases unmatched to any gene: 4. This CDR3 is CASSLLGGGEAFF. As DNA, the CDR3 is TGTGCCAGCAGCTTACTAGGGGGCGGTGAAGCTTTCTTT.

This chain links TRBV27 with TRBJ1-2; 9 positions match TRBD1. This CDR3 region has 15 residues. CDR1 MNHEY and CDR2 SMNVEV come from the germline V gene (reference sequence). Trimming cost V 5 bases and J 6 bases; bases outside gene matches: 10. The CDR3 DNA sequence: TGTGCCAGCAGTACATCGGACAGGGGAGGCCATGGCTACACCTTC. It specifies CASSTSDRGGHGYTF.

J is TRBJ1-2 and V is TRBV5-1; D call uncertain. Trimming took off 4 bases at V and 3 bases at J, with 13 bases between the two ends. CDR3 size: 14 residues. The germline V gene has CDR1 SGHRS and CDR2 YFSETQ. CDR3 protein: CASSPFYLHYGYTF. CDR3 DNA sequence: TGCGCCAGCAGCCCATTTTATTTGCACTATGGCTACACCTTC.

The chain recombines TRBV3-1 (or the pseudogene TRBV3-2) with TRBJ2-2; D may correspond to TRBD1 or TRBD2 (6 bases each). This CDR3 has 17 residues. Looked up from germline, CDR1 is LGHDT and CDR2 is YNNKEL (reference sequence). The V gene lost 1 base and the J gene lost 8 bases, with 20 bases spanning the gap. The DNA of the CDR3 is TGTGCCAGCAGCCAAGTGTTAGGGGGGCCTGGATCTGGGGAGCTGTTTTTT. Translating gives CASSQVLGGPGSGELFF.

The J gene is TRBJ1-6, the V gene TRBV19; D perhaps matches TRBD1 (6 bases). The length of the CDR3 is 16 residues. Deletions cut 6 bases from V and 3 bases from J, with 15 bases between. The V gene's germline CDR1 is LNHDA and CDR2 SQIVND (reference sequence). The CDR3 loop reads CASRTGQRNYNSPLHF. The CDR3 coding sequence is TGTGCCAGTAGAACGGGACAACGGAACTATAATTCACCCCTCCACTTT.

This chain connects TRBV27 to TRBJ2-2, with a weak D call TRBD2 (6 bases). Germline lookup yields CDR1 MNHEY and CDR2 SMNVEV (reference sequence). CDR3 size: 16 residues. Trimming pared 7 bases from V and 0 bases from J, leaving 15 bases between. The CDR3 nucleotides read TGTGCCAGCAAGTATTGGGGGGAAACGAACACCGGGGAGCTGTTTTTT. Protein: CASKYWGETNTGELFF.

The rearrangement links TRBV12-3 or TRBV12-4 to TRBJ2-7, with 8 positions matching TRBD2. The CDR3 length is 13 residues. V shed 3 bases, J shed 8 bases, and the junction held 6 bases outside the gene matches. DNA for the CDR3: TGTGCCAGCAGTTTCGCCGGGGGGGAGAAGCAGTACTTC. Translated, it gives CASSFAGGEKQYF.

The J gene is TRBJ1-2, the V gene TRBV7-8, with 12 bases aligning to TRBD1. V lost 2 bases to trimming and J lost 5 bases; unmatched junction nucleotides: 6. CDR3 size: 16 residues. Germline V gives CDR1 SGHVS, CDR2 FQNEAQ. The CDR3 DNA reads as TGTGCCAGCAGCTTATACCGGGACAGGGGGCAATATGGCTACACCTTC. It is translated as CASSLYRDRGQYGYTF.

The V gene is TRBV5-1, the J gene TRBJ1-2; 7 bases agree with TRBD1. The CDR3 is 16 amino acids. The V gene end was trimmed by 0 bases and the J gene end by 4 bases; junction bases not matched to a gene: 9. Germline V gives CDR1 SGHRS, CDR2 YFSETQ. As DNA, the CDR3 is TGCGCCAGCAGCTTGGAGCCGACAGGGATAATCTATGGCTACACCTTC. Translating gives CASSLEPTGIIYGYTF.